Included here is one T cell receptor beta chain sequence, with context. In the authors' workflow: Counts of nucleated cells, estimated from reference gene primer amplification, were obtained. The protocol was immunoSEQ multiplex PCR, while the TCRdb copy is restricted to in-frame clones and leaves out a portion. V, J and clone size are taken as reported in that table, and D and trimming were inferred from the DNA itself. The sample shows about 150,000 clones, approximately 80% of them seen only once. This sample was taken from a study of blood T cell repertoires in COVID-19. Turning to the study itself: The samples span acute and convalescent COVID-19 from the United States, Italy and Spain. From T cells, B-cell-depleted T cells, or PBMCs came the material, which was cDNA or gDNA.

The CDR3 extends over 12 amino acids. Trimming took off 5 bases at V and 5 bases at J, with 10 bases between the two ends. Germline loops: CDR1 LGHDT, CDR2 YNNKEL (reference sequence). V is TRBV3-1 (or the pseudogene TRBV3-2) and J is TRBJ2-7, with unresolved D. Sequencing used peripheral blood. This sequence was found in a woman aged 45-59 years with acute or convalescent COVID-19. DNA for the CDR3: TGTGCCAGCAGCACCCCGGGTAACGAGCAGTACTTC. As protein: CASSTPGNEQYF.